This T cell receptor beta chain was retrieved from a study of cytomegalovirus exposure and HLA in healthy donors. Regarding the study as a whole: Later analysis identified a missense DCLRE1C variant that was linked to TCR beta V- and J-gene trimming.

Trimming took off 7 bases at V and 6 bases at J, with 10 bases between the two ends. The CDR3 is 11 residues long. Per germline, CDR1 MDHEN and CDR2 SYDVKM. It was with 60 Vbeta and 13 Jbeta primers that the PCR ran. TCRdb keeps only in-frame clones here, not all; method: immunoSEQ multiplex PCR. The repertoire has some 150,000 clones, about 70% of them found once; the top ten carry 2% to 2.5%. Worth noting for this clone: Its antigen remains unknown.

This sequence joins TRBV28 and TRBJ2-7, with a weak D call TRBD2 (5 bases). The sequence came from a woman between 35 and 50 years old in good health and CMV-seronegative. The sequenced material came from PBMCs. The DNA of the CDR3 is TGTGCCAGCACGCCCGGGGTCGAGCAGTACTTC. Translation: CASTPGVEQYF. Filled out from reference TRBV28 and TRBJ2-7, the complete variable domain reads DVKVTQSSRYLVKRTGEKVFLECVQDMDHENMFWYRQDPGLGLRLIYFSYDVKMKEKGDIPEGYSVSREKKERFSLILESASTNQTSMYLCASTPGVEQYFGPGTRLTVT.